The rows below give T cell receptor beta chains drawn from one sample of a study of beta chain features in type 1 diabetes. Assay: immunoSEQ multiplex PCR; the TCRdb copy retains only in-frame clones and omits some. The table shows tens of thousands of clones, with around 49% occurring only once. The sample consisted of central memory CD4+ T cells from blood. The receptors derive from a man under 40 with type 1 diabetes. Each CDR3 is given with its conserved first and last residue. A D gene is named only where the DNA matches it firmly. Clone size is not always given. Where it is, it says once, few, many or a class for expanded clones.

V gene	J gene	D gene	clone size	CDR3 DNA	CDR3 protein
TRBV15	TRBJ2-2	.	few	TGTGCCACCAGCATGTTACACCGGGAGCTGTTTTTT	CATSMLHRELFF
TRBV5-1	TRBJ1-4	.	.	TGCGCCAGCAGCTTGGGTCCGGAGCGAGGAATTGAAAAACTGTTTTTT	CASSLGPERGIEKLFF
TRBV11-3	TRBJ1-3	.	.	TGTGCCAGCAGCCCTATTTTCCGGTCCTCTGGAAACACCATATATTTT	CASSPIFRSSGNTIYF
TRBV30	TRBJ1-2	TRBD1	once	TGTGCCTGGAGTGTAGGACAGGGGAATGGCTACACCTTC	CAWSVGQGNGYTF
TRBV2	TRBJ1-5	.	.	TGTGCCAGCAGCCTTCACCGGGGTGACAATCAGCCCCAGCATTTT	CASSLHRGDNQPQHF
TRBV2	TRBJ1-4	TRBD1	.	TGTGCCAGCAGTGAAGGGACAGGGAATGAAAAACTGTTTTTT	CASSEGTGNEKLFF
TRBV5-1	TRBJ2-6	.	few	TGCGCCAGCAGCTCACAGAGCTCTGGGGCCAACGTCCTGACTTTC	CASSSQSSGANVLTF
TRBV7-2	TRBJ2-1	.	few	TGTGCCAGCAGCCTTAGACTAGACAATGAGCAGTTCTTC	CASSLRLDNEQFF
TRBV2	TRBJ1-1	.	.	TGTGCCAGCAACGGGGGGCGAACTGAAGCTTTCTTT	CASNGGRTEAFF
TRBV19	TRBJ1-1	TRBD1	.	TGTGCCAGTAGTATTGACAGGGCGAACACTGAAGCTTTCTTT	CASSIDRANTEAFF
TRBV9	TRBJ2-5	.	few	TGTGCCAGCAGCAACGCGGCAGCTCAAGAGACCCAGTACTTC	CASSNAAAQETQYF
TRBV5-1	TRBJ2-1	.	few	TGCGCCAGCAGCTTGGGGGGACTTTACAATGAGCAGTTCTTC	CASSLGGLYNEQFF
TRBV27	TRBJ1-6	TRBD1	once	TGTGCCAGCAGTTTTACAGGGGTCCCCTCCTATAATTCACCCCTCCACTTT	CASSFTGVPSYNSPLHF
TRBV19	TRBJ1-5	.	.	TGTGCCAGTAGAAAGGACAACAATCAGCCCCAGCATTTT	CASRKDNNQPQHF
TRBV19	TRBJ1-2	TRBD1	once	TGTGCCAGTAGTGCAGGACAGGGGGCTGACTATGGCTACACCTTC	CASSAGQGADYGYTF
TRBV29-1	TRBJ1-2	.	few	TGCAGCGTTTTCCAGGGGTGGGGGCCCTATGGCTACACCTTC	CSVFQGWGPYGYTF